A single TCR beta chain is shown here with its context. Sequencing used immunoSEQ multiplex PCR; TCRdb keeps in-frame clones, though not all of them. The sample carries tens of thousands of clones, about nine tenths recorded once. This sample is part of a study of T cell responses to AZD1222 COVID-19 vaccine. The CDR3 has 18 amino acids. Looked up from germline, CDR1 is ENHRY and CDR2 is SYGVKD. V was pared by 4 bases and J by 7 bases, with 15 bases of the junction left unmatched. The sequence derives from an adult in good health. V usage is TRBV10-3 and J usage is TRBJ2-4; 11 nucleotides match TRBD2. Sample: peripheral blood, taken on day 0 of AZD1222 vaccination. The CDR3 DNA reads TGTGCCATCAGTGCGGGAACTAGCGGGAGAGAGCGGGGGAACATTCAGTACTTC. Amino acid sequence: CAISAGTSGRERGNIQYF.